This TCR beta chain was recorded in a study of early T cells in non-severe SARS-CoV-2 infection (dated by TCRdb to the early 2020s). General notes on the study: Because TCR sequencing was done on bulk RNA from unsorted whole blood, the alpha and beta chains could not be paired.

Results the study describes overall, beyond this receptor: VDJdb matching was skewed toward anti-spike CD8 responses, so virus-specific expansions were likely underestimated and private and CD4 specificities were missed.

V and J lose 2 bases and 3 bases, and a span of 7 bases separates them. The germline V gene (reference sequence) gives CDR1 as DFQATT and CDR2 as SNEGSKA. From its cysteine to its phenylalanine, the CDR3 spans 13 amino acids. Of all the DNA, just the CDR3 is kept, 39 bases in frame from base 1. This clonotype was counted many times. Its antigen is currently not known. No much larger clone is present one base from it, and per-base qualities are unavailable. Set within a cohort of healthcare workers in London, UK, this nested case-control study involved weekly PCR testing of nasopharyngeal swabs along with blood sampling. Healthcare workers were enrolled in the week of the UK lockdown, from 23 to 31 March 2020, and were followed every week for up to about 15 weeks. The protocol used for the library was 5' RACE. The instrument given in TCRdb is NextSeq 500. To correct for sequencing error and PCR bias, the TCR library protocol tagged individual cDNA molecules with unique molecular identifiers. Both TCR alpha and beta chains were sequenced, and tight co-correlation was observed between alpha and beta sequence abundances in each sample. For the original study's pipeline: Decombinator V4 was used to annotate the V gene, J gene and CDR3 of the TCR sequences. Expanded TCRs were defined as changing significantly between any two time points under a Poisson model with p below 0.0001. TCR abundances were normalised to the total number of TCRs sequenced per sample and expressed as counts per million. MAIT TCRs were defined by TRAV1-2 paired with TRAJ12, TRAJ20 or TRAJ33, and iNKT TCRs by TRAV10 paired with TRAJ18. VDJdb, accessed on 1 November 2021, was searched for TCRs annotated for CMV, EBV and SARS-CoV-2, and TCRs annotated for more than one antigen were excluded. TCRdb took the public reads, trimmed them with fastp at Q25, ran MiXCR for clone calling and kept in-frame beta chains. Each entry is one CDR3 protein sequence, shown with its most common DNA and genes. These V and J calls rely on TCRdb rather than the paper's analysis. The sample table records some 40,000 distinct CDR3 sequences; over 5% of these occur just once. The ten biggest clones cover about 5.5% of the sample.

The chain is made from TRBV20-1 and TRBJ2-2; the D segment may tentatively be TRBD1 or TRBD2, each giving 5 matched bases. The sequenced sample was whole blood, obtained at baseline. The receptor was isolated from an adult who was a healthcare worker with PCR-confirmed SARS-CoV-2 infection or an uninfected control (not recorded which). The DNA sequence is TGCAGTGCTAGACGGGGCTACACCGGGGAGCTGTTTTTT. This is translated as CSARRGYTGELFF.